This T cell receptor beta chain stems from a study of OX40 agonist ivuxolimab in advanced cancers. Assay: immunoSEQ multiplex PCR; the TCRdb copy retains only in-frame clones and omits some. The repertoire consists of tens of thousands of clones, with around 86% occurring once and the leading ten covering 3.4%. Looked up from germline, CDR1 is SGHAT and CDR2 is FQNNGV. This CDR3 is 14 amino acids long. V dropped 5 bases and J dropped 4 bases, with 14 bases sitting between them. The starting material was CD4+ or CD8+ T cells sorted from blood, obtained in a trial of the OX40 agonist ivuxolimab. This chain joins TRBV11-2 and TRBJ1-1; no firm D call. The clonotype comes from an adult with an advanced solid tumor such as melanoma, head and neck, liver or kidney cancer. The CDR3 spells CASSPDSVSTEAFF. As DNA, the CDR3 is TGTGCCAGCAGCCCGGATTCGGTTAGCACTGAAGCTTTCTTT.